This T cell receptor beta chain was observed in a study of shared clonotypes between healthy human individuals. Assay: immunoSEQ multiplex PCR; the TCRdb copy retains only in-frame clones and omits some. The table lists fewer than 1.8 million clones, approximately 98.5% of them singletons. The V gene's germline CDR1 is SGHTA and CDR2 FQGNSA. J was trimmed by 4 bases and V by 3 bases; bases with no gene match: 8. The CDR3 spans 18 residues. Sequenced: naive CD4+ T cells sorted from blood. The subset: CD45RA+ positively selected. This rearrangement joins TRBV7-2 to TRBJ2-2, with 13 bases lining up with TRBD2. This TCR was recovered from a man under 40 in good health. The CDR3 spells CASSFRTSGSFGTGELFF. DNA of the CDR3: TGTGCCAGCAGCTTCAGGACTAGCGGGAGTTTCGGCACCGGGGAGCTGTTTTTT.